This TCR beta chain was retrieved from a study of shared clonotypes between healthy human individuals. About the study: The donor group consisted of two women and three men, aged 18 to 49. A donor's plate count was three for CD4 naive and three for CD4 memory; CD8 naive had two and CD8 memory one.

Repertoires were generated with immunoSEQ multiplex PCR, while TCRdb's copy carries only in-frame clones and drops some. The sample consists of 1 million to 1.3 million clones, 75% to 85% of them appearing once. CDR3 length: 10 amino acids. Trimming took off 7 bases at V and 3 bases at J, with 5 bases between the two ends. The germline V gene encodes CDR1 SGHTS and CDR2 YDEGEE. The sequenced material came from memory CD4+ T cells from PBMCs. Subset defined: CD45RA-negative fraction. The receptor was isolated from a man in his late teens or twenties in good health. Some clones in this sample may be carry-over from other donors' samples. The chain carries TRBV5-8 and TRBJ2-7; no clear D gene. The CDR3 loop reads CASSNYEQYF. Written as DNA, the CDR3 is TGTGCCAGCTCCAACTACGAGCAGTACTTC.